A selection of T cell receptor beta chains follows, all from one sample in a study of cytomegalovirus exposure and HLA in healthy donors. Profiling relied on immunoSEQ multiplex PCR, and the TCRdb table lists in-frame clones only, not all of them. This table holds about 190,000 clones, roughly 74% found once. The material sequenced was PBMCs. Source of these receptors: a woman in her 30s in good health and CMV-seropositive. Both conserved end residues are part of each CDR3. Fields, in order: D gene, J gene, CDR3 length, clone size, V gene, CDR3 DNA, CDR3 protein. A D gene is named only where the DNA matches it firmly. Not all rows give a size; the values are once, few, many and, for expanded clones, a class.

- | TRBJ2-7 | 14 | - | TRBV7-2 | TGTGCCAGCAGCCTTAGCGGTCCTCGGGGGGAGCAGTACTTC | CASSLSGPRGEQYF
- | TRBJ2-7 | 13 | - | TRBV30 | TGTGCCTATGACAGGGTCGGAGGGTACGAGCAGTACTTC | CAYDRVGGYEQYF
- | TRBJ1-5 | 15 | - | TRBV6-1 | TGTGCCAGCACCCTGGGTGGGGAGACCAATCAGCCCCAGCATTTT | CASTLGGETNQPQHF
- | TRBJ1-3 | 12 | few | TRBV5-4 | TGTGCCAGCAGCCAAGGGGTGAACACCATATATTTT | CASSQGVNTIYF
- | TRBJ1-1 | 14 | - | TRBV28 | TGTGCCAGCAGTTTACGGGTTCCGAACACTGAAGCTTTCTTT | CASSLRVPNTEAFF
- | TRBJ2-3 | 14 | - | TRBV28 | TGTGCCAGCAGTCCCTCAGGGATCCCAGATACGCAGTATTTT | CASSPSGIPDTQYF
- | TRBJ1-6 | 15 | - | TRBV7-6 | TGTGCCAGCAGCTTAATCGGGACTTTTAATTCACCCCTCCACTTT | CASSLIGTFNSPLHF
- | TRBJ1-2 | 14 | once | TRBV4-1 | TGCGCCAGCAGCCAAGGTCTGTCTAACTATGGCTACACCTTC | CASSQGLSNYGYTF
- | TRBJ2-5 | 15 | - | TRBV4-1 | TGCGCCAGCAGCCAAGATAGGGACACCCAAGAGACCCAGTACTTC | CASSQDRDTQETQYF
TRBD2 | TRBJ2-1 | 18 | - | TRBV28 | TGTGCCAGCCTTAATGGGGGGATAGCGGGAGGGCCGGGGAATGAGCAGTTCTTC | CASLNGGIAGGPGNEQFF
TRBD2 | TRBJ2-2 | 18 | - | TRBV4-1 | TGCGCCAGCAGCCTTTCGACTAGCGGGAGTATCGACACCGGGGAGCTGTTTTTT | CASSLSTSGSIDTGELFF
TRBD2 | TRBJ2-7 | 13 | - | TRBV6-6 | TGTGCCAGCAGTTTCCGACCACGGGCTAGCGGATACTTC | CASSFRPRASGYF
- | TRBJ2-7 | 15 | - | TRBV4-1 | TGCGCCAGCAGCCAAGAAGACTGGTTTGCCTACGAGCAGTACTTC | CASSQEDWFAYEQYF
- | TRBJ1-2 | 13 | - | TRBV28 | TGTGCCAGCAGTTTAGCAGGGGACTATGGCTACACCTTC | CASSLAGDYGYTF
- | TRBJ2-7 | 11 | - | TRBV11-3 | TGTGCCAGCAGCTCTGTCCACGAGCAGTACTTC | CASSSVHEQYF
- | TRBJ2-3 | 18 | - | TRBV21-1 | TGTGCCAGCAGCAAAGGACCCCCTCGGACAGAAAGCACAGATACGCAGTATTTT | CASSKGPPRTESTDTQYF
TRBD2 | TRBJ2-1 | 18 | - | TRBV4-1 | TGCGCCAGCAGCCAAGTTGACATGGGACTAGCGGGGGGAAATGAGCAGTTCTTC | CASSQVDMGLAGGNEQFF
TRBD2 | TRBJ2-3 | 16 | - | TRBV27 | TGTGCCAGCAGTTTAGGGACTAGCGGGGGGGCAGATACGCAGTATTTT | CASSLGTSGGADTQYF
TRBD1 | TRBJ2-6 | 17 | - | TRBV30 | TGTGCCCGTCGTTCGGGGACAGTGAGCTCTGGGGCCAACGTCCTGACTTTC | CARRSGTVSSGANVLTF
- | TRBJ2-7 | 16 | - | TRBV4-1 | TGCGCCAGCAGCCAAGATGCGGGTACACTTGCCTACGAGCAGTACTTC | CASSQDAGTLAYEQYF
TRBD1 | TRBJ1-4 | 16 | - | TRBV2 | TGTGCCAGCAGTGCGGGACAGGGAGGTTTGAGTGAAAAACTGTTTTTT | CASSAGQGGLSEKLFF
- | TRBJ2-4 | 15 | - | TRBV10-3 | TGTGCCATCAGTGAGTGGGGGGACCCTCAAAACATTCAGTACTTC | CAISEWGDPQNIQYF
- | TRBJ1-2 | 14 | - | TRBV18 | TGTGCCAGCTCACCACGGGGGCAGGACTATGGCTACACCTTC | CASSPRGQDYGYTF
- | TRBJ1-3 | 15 | - | TRBV6-6 | TGTGCCAGCAGTTACCCCACGGGGTCCGGAAACACCATATATTTT | CASSYPTGSGNTIYF
- | TRBJ2-1 | 15 | - | TRBV21-1 | TGTGCCAGCAGCAAAAGAAGCCAGGGCGGCAATGAGCAGTTCTTC | CASSKRSQGGNEQFF
- | TRBJ2-2 | 13 | - | TRBV15 | TGTGCCACCAGCTCCAGACTAGCCGGGGAGCTGTTTTTT | CATSSRLAGELFF
- | TRBJ2-2 | 16 | - | TRBV6-5 | TGTGCCAGCAGTTACTCGCCTAGCAGGAACACCGGGGAGCTGTTTTTT | CASSYSPSRNTGELFF
TRBD2 | TRBJ2-1 | 14 | once | TRBV27 | TGTGCCAGCACCACTAGCGGGAGCCGCGGTGAGCAGTTCTTC | CASTTSGSRGEQFF
- | TRBJ1-1 | 13 | - | TRBV6-1 | TGTGCCAGCAGGAGTAGCGGACGAACTGAAGCTTTCTTT | CASRSSGRTEAFF
- | TRBJ2-5 | 14 | - | TRBV27 | TGTGCCAGCAGGACAAGGGGGGGCGGGGAGACCCAGTACTTC | CASRTRGGGETQYF
TRBD1 | TRBJ2-5 | 17 | - | TRBV11-1 | TGTGCCAGCAGCTTACGGTCTCTTCCAGGGGGCGGGGAGACCCAGTACTTC | CASSLRSLPGGGETQYF
TRBD2 | TRBJ2-2 | 16 | - | TRBV5-1 | TGCGCCAGCAGCTTGGTGGTAACTAGCGGCACCGGGGAGCTGTTTTTT | CASSLVVTSGTGELFF
TRBD1 | TRBJ2-1 | 14 | few | TRBV5-1 | TGCGCCAGCAGCCATGGACAGGGAAAGGGTGAGCAGTTCTTC | CASSHGQGKGEQFF
TRBD1 | TRBJ2-5 | 15 | - | TRBV27 | TGTGCCAGCAGTTTAAAAGGGGGCGCCGGGGAGACCCAGTACTTC | CASSLKGGAGETQYF
TRBD2 | TRBJ2-7 | 15 | - | TRBV6-1 | TGTGCCAGCAGTGCGGGGGGGCCAAACCTCTACGAGCAGTACTTC | CASSAGGPNLYEQYF
- | TRBJ1-1 | 14 | - | TRBV15 | TGTGCCACCAGCAGAGCCCCCCTTATCGCTGAAGCTTTCTTT | CATSRAPLIAEAFF
- | TRBJ2-1 | 11 | - | TRBV28 | TGTGCCAGCACCCTTTACAATGAGCAGTTCTTC | CASTLYNEQFF
TRBD2 | TRBJ2-2 | 15 | - | TRBV28 | TGTGCCAGCAACCGACTAGCGGGAAGTGTCGGGGAGCTGTTTTTT | CASNRLAGSVGELFF
TRBD2 | TRBJ2-3 | 15 | - | TRBV10-3 | TGTGCCATCACAGCGGGGGCAACTAGCACAGATACGCAGTATTTT | CAITAGATSTDTQYF
TRBD1 | TRBJ2-3 | 17 | few | TRBV9 | TGTGCCAGCAGCGCCTTCCGGGACAGTGGAACCTCAGATACGCAGTATTTT | CASSAFRDSGTSDTQYF
- | TRBJ1-5 | 14 | - | TRBV6-1 | TGTGCCAGCAGTGAAACAGATAGCAATCAGCCCCAGCATTTT | CASSETDSNQPQHF
TRBD1 | TRBJ1-2 | 13 | - | TRBV18 | TGTGCCAGCTCGCCGGACAGGGTGGATGGCTACACCTTC | CASSPDRVDGYTF
- | TRBJ1-1 | 13 | - | TRBV11-3 | TGTGCCAGCAGCTTATCGGGGGGAGCTGAAGCTTTCTTT | CASSLSGGAEAFF